Shown below are 29 T cell receptor beta chains from a single sample sequenced in a study of T cells after yellow fever vaccination (dated by TCRdb to between 2018 and 2021). The method was 5' RACE. The sequencer listed for this sample is Illumina NovaSeq 6000. TCRdb passed the public sequencing reads through fastp at Q25 and MiXCR, retaining productive beta sequences. Rows with one shared CDR3 protein collapse into an entry with the most common genes and DNA. The table for this sample lists 100,000 to 150,000 distinct CDR3 sequences; roughly 10% of them were counted only once. The top ten clones comprise roughly 40% of the sample. Read against the paper, the sample's treatment or condition label means: live attenuated yellow fever vaccine strain. The specimen was CD8+ T cells sorted from PBMCs, collected on the day of the yellow fever booster vaccination. The receptor source for this set is a man aged 18-30 years who received the YFV17D yellow fever vaccine.

The J gene is TRBJ1-5, the V gene TRBV19; D possibly corresponds to TRBD1 (5 bases). The length of the CDR3 is 14 residues. Trimming pared 5 bases from V and 15 bases from J, leaving 23 bases between. In germline, CDR1 is LNHDA, CDR2 SQIVND (reference sequence). The CDR3: CASSFRGGTVILHF. CDR3 nucleotides: TGTGCCAGTAGTTTTCGGGGTGGGACGGTAATCCTGCATTTT.

This clonotype occurred a few times. The rearrangement uses TRBV3-1 and TRBJ1-6; D gene ambiguous. V shed 3 bases and J shed 8 bases, with 11 bases lying between them. The CDR3 is made up of 14 amino acids. Per germline, CDR1 LGHDT and CDR2 YNNKEL (reference sequence). The CDR3 loop reads CASSHPGADSPLHF. CDR3 bases: TGTGCCAGCAGCCATCCAGGAGCGGATTCACCCCTCCACTTT. Variable domain in full (rest from reference TRBV3-1 and TRBJ1-6): DTAVSQTPKYLVTQMGNDKSIKCEQNLGHDTMYWYKQDSKKFLKIMFSYNNKELIINETVPNRFSPKSPDKAHLNLHINSLELGDSAVYFCASSHPGADSPLHFGNGTRLTVT.

The CDR3 DNA is TGTGCCAGCAGTTCAGGGGTGACTGAAGCTTTCTTT. Translated: CASSSGVTEAFF. V usage is TRBV7-9 and J usage is TRBJ1-1; D is perhaps TRBD1 (6 bases). CDR1 and CDR2 from the germline V gene are SEHNR and FQNEAQ (reference sequence). Between the trimmed V and J ends, which lost 6 bases and 5 bases, there was a span of 10 bases. CDR3 length: 12 amino acids.

In its sample, this clonotype was seen many times. The chain employs TRBV4-1 and TRBJ2-7, with a tentative D call TRBD2 (6 bases). Trimming removed 0 bases from V and 4 bases from J, with 19 bases in between. The CDR3 has 17 amino acids. Per germline, CDR1 MGHRA and CDR2 YSYEKL. The CDR3, as DNA: TGCGCCAGCAGCCAAGATTTCAGCTTGGGACGGGGGTACGAGCAGTACTTC. This translates into CASSQDFSLGRGYEQYF.

This clonotype was seen a handful of times. The chain carries TRBV29-1 and TRBJ2-7; no firm D call. V lost 7 bases to trimming and J lost 6 bases, with 22 bases between them. Germline V gene data show CDR1 as SQVTM and CDR2 as ANQGSEA. This CDR3 spans 14 amino acids. The CDR3 DNA sequence: TGCAGCGCCAGAGGTCAGGACCTAACCGCCGAGCAGTACTTC. Its protein is CSARGQDLTAEQYF.

The chain uses TRBV24-1 and TRBJ1-2, with D uncertain. Trimming took 5 bases from V and 4 from J, leaving 13 bases between them. From germline, CDR1 is KGHDR and CDR2 SFDVKD. There are 14 residues in the CDR3. CDR3 in amino acids: CATSGLGWSYGYTF. The CDR3 nucleotides are TGTGCCACCAGTGGCCTTGGGTGGTCCTATGGCTACACCTTC.

The sample holds a few counts of this clonotype. J is TRBJ2-7 and V is TRBV10-2; 11 bases are a match to TRBD2. The J segment lost 2 bases and the V segment lost 8 bases, leaving 8 bases of the junction unmatched. The germline V gene encodes CDR1 WSHSY and CDR2 SAAADI. The CDR3 runs to 15 residues. The chain's CDR3 is CASRLSSGGAYEQYF. The DNA of the CDR3 is TGCGCCAGCCGCCTAAGTAGCGGGGGGGCCTACGAGCAGTACTTC.

This clonotype has just a few counts. The V and J genes are TRBV4-1 and TRBJ2-6; D gene uncertain. The CDR3 sequence is 17 residues long. Germline CDR1 and CDR2: MGHRA and YSYEKL. Trimming left V 0 bases short and J 0 bases short, with 9 bases between. The CDR3 is CASSQDLLRSGANVLTF. CDR3 sequence (DNA): TGCGCCAGCAGCCAAGATCTTCTGCGCTCTGGGGCCAACGTCCTGACTTTC.

This rearrangement joins TRBV6-2 or TRBV6-3 to TRBJ1-1; the D gene is possibly TRBD1 (5 bases). The CDR3 consists of 14 residues. Germline V CDR1 and CDR2: MNHEY, SVGEGT. The V and J ends lost 1 base and 4 bases respectively, with 10 bases between them. In DNA, the CDR3 is TGTGCCAGCAGTTACTACCAGGGTGTCACTGAAGCTTTCTTT. Protein sequence: CASSYYQGVTEAFF.

This clonotype was detected only a few times. The gene calls are TRBV4-1 and TRBJ2-7; the match to TRBD1 covers 10 bases. Germline lookup yields CDR1 MGHRA and CDR2 YSYEKL. This CDR3 is built from 15 residues. Unmatched junction bases numbered 5, after V lost 5 bases and J lost 1 base. The CDR3 protein is CASSTGQGGSYEQYF. The DNA for the CDR3 is TGCGCCAGCAGCACCGGACAGGGGGGTTCCTACGAGCAGTACTTC.

This clonotype was found a few times. V is TRBV11-2 and J is TRBJ1-1; no firm D call. Germline CDR1 and CDR2: SGHAT and FQNNGV. This CDR3 contains 13 residues. V was shortened by 4 bases and J by 7 bases, with 13 bases between the two germline ends. CDR3 in DNA: TGTGCCAGCAGCTCACTCCCGGGCAGTGAAGCTTTCTTT. Its translation is CASSSLPGSEAFF.

This clonotype turned up a few times. The gene calls are TRBV15 and TRBJ1-2; D uncertain. The germline CDR1 and CDR2 sequences are LNHNV and YYDKDF (reference sequence). CDR3 length equals 15 residues. Trimming removed 0 bases from V and 2 bases from J, with 10 bases in between. CDR3 residues: CATSRDQQENYGYTF. CDR3 DNA sequence: TGTGCCACCAGCAGAGATCAGCAGGAAAACTATGGCTACACCTTC.

CDR3 loop: CASSLVLAAITDTQYF. The CDR3 DNA sequence: TGTGCCAGCAGCTTAGTGCTAGCGGCCATCACAGATACGCAGTATTTT. The V and J genes are TRBV7-9 and TRBJ2-3; 7 bases agree with TRBD2. Germline CDR1 is SEHNR and CDR2 is FQNEAQ (reference sequence). CDR3 length: 16 residues. V lost 1 base and J lost 2; bases outside the gene matches: 6.

This rearrangement joins TRBV11-1 to TRBJ1-1, with a weak D call TRBD1 (6 bases). Germline loops: CDR1 SGHAT, CDR2 FQDESV (reference sequence). There are 14 residues in the CDR3. V gave up 2 bases and J gave up 5 bases, with 12 bases separating them. Written as DNA, the CDR3 is TGTGCCAGCAGCTTATTGGGGGCAGGGACTGAAGCTTTCTTT. It is translated as CASSLLGAGTEAFF.

The rearrangement uses TRBV30 and TRBJ2-7; no clear D gene. The CDR3 has 13 residues. The germline gives CDR1 GTSNPN, CDR2 SVGIG (reference sequence). Trimming cost V 5 bases and J 2 bases, with 13 bases left between them. The CDR3 loop is CAWRSVLPYEQYF. The CDR3 nucleotides are TGTGCCTGGCGTTCCGTATTGCCCTACGAGCAGTACTTC.

This chain uses TRBV4-1 with TRBJ2-3, with 12 bases that match TRBD2. V lost 4 bases to trimming and J lost 4 bases; unmatched junction nucleotides: 15. This CDR3 has 19 amino acids. CDR1 and CDR2 (germline): MGHRA, YSYEKL. The CDR3 here is CASSPMGLAGGQDSDTQYF. As DNA, the CDR3 is TGCGCCAGCAGCCCGATGGGCCTAGCGGGGGGGCAGGATTCAGATACGCAGTATTTT.

This clonotype was seen ten or more times. V usage is TRBV5-1 and J usage is TRBJ2-1, with D possibly being TRBD1 (6 bases). Trimming pared 2 bases from V and 7 bases from J, leaving 13 bases between. CDR3 size: 14 residues. Germline CDR1 reads SGHRS; CDR2 reads YFSETQ. The CDR3 DNA is TGCGCCAGCAGCTTCTGGACAGCTACTAATGAGCAGTTCTTC. As protein: CASSFWTATNEQFF.

This clonotype came up a few times. Because it lacks the conserved phenylalanine or tryptophan at the end, this CDR3 is likely a read error. V is TRBV4-1 and J is TRBJ1-1, with D possibly matching TRBD1 (6 bases). V was clipped by 10 bases and J by 0 bases, with 18 bases between them. Looked up from germline, CDR1 is MGHRA and CDR2 is YSYEKL. The CDR3 runs 15 residues. The CDR3 loop is CATQGRNSMNTEAFI. CDR3 DNA sequence: TGCGCCACCCAGGGGAGGAACTCGATGAACACTGAAGCTTTCATT.

The sample holds a few counts of this clonotype. V is TRBV10-3 and J is TRBJ2-5, with 7 bases identical to TRBD2. The germline gives CDR1 ENHRY, CDR2 SYGVKD. V dropped 4 bases and J dropped 1; count of bases not matched to a gene: 0. The CDR3 covers 13 residues. In DNA, the CDR3 is TGTGCCATCAGTGGCGGGGGCCAAGAGACCCAGTACTTC. Encoded protein: CAISGGGQETQYF.

Many counts were recorded for this clonotype. The chain is built from TRBV27 and TRBJ2-3, with TRBD2 matching 9 bases. With 2 bases clipped from V and 3 bases from J, the junction kept 9 bases outside the gene matches. CDR3 length: 17 residues. Per germline, CDR1 MNHEY and CDR2 SMNVEV (reference sequence). The CDR3 bases are TGTGCCAGCAGTTTACCAGCGGGGGGCAGGGGTACAGATACGCAGTATTTT. This encodes CASSLPAGGRGTDTQYF.

This clonotype showed up just a few times. The chain recombines TRBV5-1 with TRBJ2-3, with TRBD1 matching 8 bases. CDR3 length: 13 residues. The germline gives CDR1 SGHRS, CDR2 YFSETQ. The V gene end was trimmed by 4 bases and the J gene end by 5 bases; junction bases not matched to a gene: 3. The CDR3: CASSPDRGDTQYF. The CDR3 nucleotides read TGCGCCAGCAGCCCTGACAGGGGAGATACGCAGTATTTT.

There are a few counts of this clonotype. As DNA, the CDR3 is TGTGCCACCCGGAGTAGCGGGAGGTACAATGAGCAGTTCTTC. Translation gives CATRSSGRYNEQFF. This chain links TRBV27 with TRBJ2-1, with 10 nucleotides matching TRBD2. The V gene's germline CDR1 is MNHEY and CDR2 SMNVEV (reference sequence). Trimming took 10 bases from V and 4 from J; bases not matched to a gene: 7. CDR3 length: 14 residues.

This clonotype occurred many times. The chain couples TRBV29-1 to TRBJ2-4; the D call may be TRBD1 or TRBD2 (5 bases each). The ends were cut back, 6 bases at V and 7 bases at J, with 10 bases in the middle. Germline V gives CDR1 SQVTM, CDR2 ANQGSEA. There are 11 residues in the CDR3. CDR3 in DNA: TGCAGCGTGGCCCGGGACAACATTCAGTACTTC. It specifies CSVARDNIQYF.

The rearrangement links TRBV6-5 to TRBJ2-7, with no clear D. V gave up 4 bases and J gave up 7 bases, with 14 bases separating them. The length of the CDR3 is 13 residues. Germline loops: CDR1 MNHEY, CDR2 SVGAGI. CDR3 sequence: CASSSSDLLEQYF. DNA for the CDR3: TGTGCCAGCAGTTCCTCCGACCTTCTGGAGCAGTACTTC.

This chain connects TRBV4-3 to TRBJ1-2; no firm D call. The CDR3 is 14 residues long. Germline V gives CDR1 LGHNA, CDR2 YSLEER. Trimming stripped 4 bases from V and 4 bases from J, with 13 bases between. The CDR3 sequence: CASSPVGRSYGYTF. In nucleotides, the CDR3 is TGCGCCAGCAGCCCCGTCGGACGGAGCTATGGCTACACCTTC.

This clonotype was recorded at least ten times. This chain links TRBV28 with TRBJ2-3, with D uncertain. The CDR3 extends over 15 amino acids. CDR1 is MDHEN and CDR2 is SYDVKM in the germline V gene. Trimming took off 1 base at V and 4 bases at J, with 12 bases between the two ends. CDR3 in DNA: TGTGCCAGCAGTTTATCCTATAAGGCGGCAGATACGCAGTATTTT. Translation gives CASSLSYKAADTQYF.

This clonotype came up a few times. The chain employs TRBV3-1 and TRBJ1-2; TRBD1 is a possible D gene (5 bases). This CDR3 is built from 16 residues. Trimming left V 0 bases short and J 5 bases short, with 16 bases between. Germline CDR1 is LGHDT and CDR2 is YNNKEL (reference sequence). The CDR3 reads CASSQDVRVTVYGYTF. In nucleotides, the CDR3 is TGTGCCAGCAGCCAAGATGTCAGGGTTACGGTTTATGGCTACACCTTC. Full variable domain (missing parts from reference TRBV3-1 and TRBJ1-2): DTAVSQTPKYLVTQMGNDKSIKCEQNLGHDTMYWYKQDSKKFLKIMFSYNNKELIINETVPNRFSPKSPDKAHLNLHINSLELGDSAVYFCASSQDVRVTVYGYTFGSGTRLTVV.

The chain couples TRBV6-5 to TRBJ1-6, with 9 bases lining up with TRBD1. The trim removed 6 bases at V and 7 bases at J, leaving 10 bases unmatched. Germline V gives CDR1 MNHEY, CDR2 SVGAGI. The CDR3 is 16 amino acids. Written as DNA, the CDR3 is TGTGCCAGCAGAGTTACTTTGGGACAGGGAAATTCACCCCTCCACTTT. It codes for CASRVTLGQGNSPLHF.

In its sample, this clonotype was seen a few times. The chain has TRBV7-8 and TRBJ1-5; D perhaps matches TRBD1 (6 bases). The CDR3 runs to 15 residues. In germline, CDR1 is SGHVS, CDR2 FQNEAQ. Between the trimmed V and J ends, which lost 5 bases and 6 bases, there was a span of 17 bases. CDR3 amino acids: CASSLETGISQPQHF. CDR3 DNA: TGTGCCAGCAGCCTAGAAACAGGGATTAGTCAGCCCCAGCATTTT.